This T cell receptor beta chain was observed in a study of identical twins. Study results and limitations: Insertion counts were lower in abundant cord blood beta clonotypes, a trend that memory repertoires did not show. There was an excess of low generation probability in the out-of-frame alpha sequences that twins shared.

The cDNA had a unique molecular identifier and a template-switch universal primer site. TCRdb reprocessed the 5' RACE reads via MiXCR and lists one record per CDR3 protein. The sample lists 400,000 to 500,000 distinct CDR3 sequences, around 18% occurring once. The sample holds many counts of this clonotype. The antigen remains undetermined. Germline values: CDR1 SGHRS, CDR2 YFSETQ. With 0 bases removed from V and 1 base from J, the gap between germline ends came to 13 bases. This CDR3 has 17 amino acids. Sequenced: naive T cells sorted from blood. This receptor was identified in a man aged 50-59 years in good health. The chain carries TRBV5-1 and TRBJ2-2; D assignment may be TRBD1 or TRBD2 (5 bases each). In DNA form, the CDR3 reads TGCGCCAGCAGCTTGGGGTTCGGGACCCAGAACACCGGGGAGCTGTTTTTT. Translated: CASSLGFGTQNTGELFF.